This TCR beta chain appears in the sequencing data of a study of shared clonotypes between healthy human individuals. Across the study: Each donor's CD8 memory used one plate, CD8 naive two, each CD4 subset three.

V gave up 7 bases and J gave up 4 bases; unmatched junction bases: 15. This CDR3 is 17 amino acids long. Germline-derived CDR1 and CDR2 are MDHEN and SYDVKM. CD8 cells classed as naive were CD45RO-negative and positively selected for CCR7, excluding terminally differentiated effector memory CD45RA+ cells. Sequencing was performed with immunoSEQ multiplex PCR; in TCRdb, only in-frame clones are kept and a portion is missing. The data contain approximately 600,000 clones, around 96% of them seen just once; the ten biggest clones take up over 0.09%. The sample comprised naive CD8+ T cells sorted from blood. The source is a woman aged 30 to 39 in good health. The chain joins TRBV28 to TRBJ2-7; TRBD2 aligns across 11 bases. In DNA form, the CDR3 reads TGTGCCAGCACCACTTATGCCGGACTAGCGGGCACATACGAGCAGTACTTC. Protein sequence: CASTTYAGLAGTYEQYF. Supplemented by reference TRBV28 and TRBJ2-7, the full variable domain reads DVKVTQSSRYLVKRTGEKVFLECVQDMDHENMFWYRQDPGLGLRLIYFSYDVKMKEKGDIPEGYSVSREKKERFSLILESASTNQTSMYLCASTTYAGLAGTYEQYFGPGTRLTVT.